Detailed here is one T cell receptor (beta chain). V gave up 6 bases and J gave up 5 bases, with 11 bases separating them. The CDR3 runs 12 residues. The data stem from a study of blood T cell repertoires in COVID-19. Data came from immunoSEQ multiplex PCR; TCRdb stores just in-frame clones and leaves some out. The sample consists of hundreds of thousands of clones, approximately 87% of them appearing once. Participant age was roughly 18 to 90 years, and participants resided in roughly 24 US areas. The study assigned cohorts using participant-reported clinical history. Recovered Cohort 3 donors showed two negative PCRs, clearance, or symptom resolution.

The chain is built from TRBV12-3 or TRBV12-4 and TRBJ2-7; D is perhaps TRBD1 (6 bases). The specimen sequenced was PBMCs or T cells enriched from blood (not recorded which). This sequence was found in a woman aged 45 to 65 who had recovered from COVID-19. The CDR3 bases are TGTGCCAGCAGCAGGGGCTGGAACGAGCAGTACTTC. This translates into CASSRGWNEQYF.